In its sample, the clone carrying this TCR beta chain was seen once. Its antigen is currently unknown. One junction end does not reproduce the germline sequence, and a read error may be involved. Assay used: immunoSEQ multiplex PCR; TCRdb lists only in-frame clones, some missing. The table records tens of thousands of clones, 70% to 85% of them present only once. This sample was taken from a study of OX40 agonist ivuxolimab in advanced cancers. Study summary: Partial responses were achieved by three patients: one hepatocellular carcinoma, two cutaneous melanoma.

Study findings and constraints: Among the lowest peripheral clonal expansion occurred in 0.1-3.0 mg/kg partial responders. Also present in some nonresponders was a low level of normalized T-cell clonal expansion. CD8+ T cells were the subset that, on average, had more expanded clones than CD4+.

Germline CDR1 reads SGHNT; CDR2 reads YYREEE (reference sequence). This CDR3 is 11 amino acids long. The starting material was CD4+ or CD8+ T cells sorted from blood, obtained in a trial of the OX40 agonist ivuxolimab. This sequence originates from an adult with an advanced solid tumor such as melanoma, head and neck, liver or kidney cancer. This chain joins TRBV5-4 and TRBJ1-1; D may be TRBD1 (5 bases). The CDR3 DNA reads as TGTGCCAGCAGTTTGGGACCTGAAGCTTTCTTT. Encoded protein: CASSLGPEAFF.